A selection of T cell receptor beta chains follows, all from one sample in a study of cytomegalovirus exposure and HLA in healthy donors. TCRdb's table, derived via immunoSEQ multiplex PCR, lists solely in-frame clones and lacks some. The sample lists under 130,000 clones; around 79% were seen once. The sequenced sample was PBMCs. The receptors derive from a man aged 45-65 years in good health and CMV-seropositive. The CDR3 runs from the conserved cysteine through the conserved F or W. The D gene is left open where the match is weak. The size of a clone is reported for some rows only, either as once, few or many, or as a class for expanded clones.

-	TRBV2	-	TRBJ1-1	CASSEEAQDLNTEAFF	TGTGCCAGCAGTGAAGAGGCCCAGGATCTTAACACTGAAGCTTTCTTT
TRBD1	TRBV6-1	-	TRBJ1-1	CASSEQGETEAFF	TGTGCCAGCAGTGAACAGGGGGAGACTGAAGCTTTCTTT
-	TRBV5-1	-	TRBJ2-2	CASSLNEANTGELFF	TGCGCCAGCAGCTTGAACGAGGCAAACACCGGGGAGCTGTTTTTT
-	TRBV11-3	-	TRBJ2-5	CASSLATGSETQYF	TGTGCCAGCAGCTTAGCTACAGGGTCTGAGACCCAGTACTTC
TRBD1	TRBV27	-	TRBJ1-1	CASSLKRTGAEAFF	TGTGCCAGCAGTTTAAAACGGACAGGGGCTGAAGCTTTCTTT
TRBD1	TRBV18	-	TRBJ2-1	CASSPPVGTGSYNEQFF	TGTGCCAGCTCACCACCGGTTGGGACAGGGTCCTACAATGAGCAGTTCTTC
-	TRBV15	-	TRBJ2-7	CATSKAQGFSFYEQYF	TGTGCCACCAGCAAAGCGCAGGGGTTTTCGTTCTACGAGCAGTACTTC
-	TRBV28	-	TRBJ1-5	CASSRSLDLRGQPQHF	TGTGCCAGCAGTCGCTCGCTGGATCTCCGCGGTCAGCCCCAGCATTTT
TRBD1	TRBV28	-	TRBJ2-7	CASRPPTGISSEQYF	TGTGCCAGCAGACCCCCGACAGGGATAAGCTCCGAGCAGTACTTC
TRBD1	TRBV7-9	-	TRBJ1-5	CASSTGDSNQPQHF	TGTGCCAGCAGCACCGGGGACAGCAACCAGCCCCAGCATTTT
-	TRBV30	-	TRBJ2-1	CAWSQANEQFF	TGTGCCTGGAGCCAGGCGAATGAGCAGTTCTTC
TRBD2	TRBV4-3	few	TRBJ2-1	CASSQRLAASYNEQFF	TGCGCCAGCAGCCAGAGACTAGCGGCCTCCTACAATGAGCAGTTCTTC
-	TRBV19	once	TRBJ2-1	CASSPTTSNNEQFF	TGTGCCAGTAGTCCCACGACTAGTAACAATGAGCAGTTCTTC
-	TRBV30	-	TRBJ1-1	CAWSVEGVGTEAFF	TGTGCCTGGAGTGTGGAGGGTGTCGGGACTGAAGCTTTCTTT
TRBD1	TRBV28	once	TRBJ1-2	CASSLGGQDYGYTF	TGTGCCAGCAGTTTAGGCGGACAGGACTATGGCTACACCTTC
TRBD1	TRBV28	-	TRBJ2-7	CASSYLGQGYEQYF	TGTGCCAGCAGCTACCTGGGACAGGGCTACGAGCAGTACTTC
TRBD1	TRBV7-2	-	TRBJ2-7	CASSSDRGSYEQYF	TGTGCCAGCAGCTCGGACAGGGGAAGCTACGAGCAGTACTTC
-	TRBV7-9	-	TRBJ1-4	CASSSRDTEKLFF	TGTGCCAGCAGCTCTCGGGACACTGAAAAACTGTTTTTT
-	TRBV1	-	TRBJ2-7	CTSSQERSGRVAEQYF	TGCACCAGCAGCCAAGAAAGGAGCGGGAGGGTGGCCGAGCAGTACTTC
-	TRBV4-1	-	TRBJ2-3	CASSQDQVTQYF	TGCGCCAGCAGCCAAGATCAGGTTACGCAGTATTTT
TRBD1	TRBV10-3	-	TRBJ2-7	CATLMGTGKYEQYF	TGTGCCACCCTTATGGGGACAGGTAAATACGAGCAGTACTTC
TRBD2	TRBV18	-	TRBJ2-3	CASSPGTSLPDTQYF	TGTGCCAGCTCACCCGGGACTAGCCTCCCGGATACGCAGTATTTT
-	TRBV14	once	TRBJ1-3	CASSRQESSGNTIYF	TGTGCCAGCAGCCGACAGGAGAGCTCTGGAAACACCATATATTTT
-	TRBV5-4	-	TRBJ2-1	CASSWRTGSYNEQFF	TGTGCCAGCAGCTGGAGGACCGGCTCCTACAATGAGCAGTTCTTC
-	TRBV6-6	-	TRBJ1-5	CASSFGGLNQPQHF	TGTGCCAGCTCTTTTGGGGGGTTAAATCAGCCCCAGCATTTT
-	TRBV11-3	-	TRBJ2-1	CASSLGWGHEQFF	TGTGCCAGCAGCTTAGGATGGGGCCATGAGCAGTTCTTC
-	TRBV9	once	TRBJ2-3	CASSSLAVVDTQYF	TGTGCCAGCAGCTCTCTAGCTGTCGTTGATACGCAGTATTTT
-	TRBV7-9	-	TRBJ2-7	CASSLLADSYEQYF	TGTGCCAGCAGCTTGTTGGCAGACAGCTACGAGCAGTACTTC
-	TRBV2	-	TRBJ2-5	CASSEARAGGAAVETQYF	TGTGCCAGCAGTGAAGCTCGGGCAGGAGGGGCGGCGGTAGAGACCCAGTACTTC
-	TRBV6-1	few	TRBJ1-5	CASSPNSNQPQHF	TGTGCCAGCAGCCCTAATAGCAATCAGCCCCAGCATTTT
TRBD1	TRBV28	-	TRBJ2-7	CASSSTGGAYYEQYF	TGTGCCAGCAGTTCAACAGGGGGCGCGTACTACGAGCAGTACTTC
TRBD2	TRBV10-1	-	TRBJ2-5	CASSEASGGQETQYF	TGCGCCAGCAGTGAGGCCTCGGGGGGTCAAGAGACCCAGTACTTC
-	TRBV7-8	few	TRBJ1-3	CASSGRGSGNTIYF	TGTGCCAGCAGCGGAAGGGGTTCTGGAAACACCATATATTTT
TRBD2	TRBV7-9	-	TRBJ2-2	CASSPQAGSLTGELFF	TGTGCCAGCAGCCCTCAAGCGGGGTCCTTAACCGGGGAGCTGTTTTTT
TRBD1	TRBV5-1	-	TRBJ2-1	CASSSGQVNNEQFF	TGCGCCAGCTCCTCGGGACAGGTGAACAATGAGCAGTTCTTC
-	TRBV4-2	-	TRBJ2-7	CASSQVGGGAEQYF	TGTGCCAGCAGCCAAGTGGGGGGGGGCGCCGAGCAGTACTTC
-	TRBV6-6	-	TRBJ2-2	CASSSRLVVVTGELFF	TGTGCCAGCAGTTCCAGACTAGTGGTTGTCACCGGGGAGCTGTTTTTT
TRBD1	TRBV2	-	TRBJ2-1	CASKAGTGSYNEQFF	TGTGCCAGCAAAGCCGGGACAGGGTCCTACAATGAGCAGTTCTTC
-	TRBV9	-	TRBJ2-3	CASSAGSSLSTDTQYF	TGTGCCAGCAGCGCCGGGAGCTCCCTTAGCACAGATACGCAGTATTTT
TRBD1	TRBV29-1	-	TRBJ1-6	CSIRAGGGNSPLHF	TGCAGCATACGAGCAGGGGGTGGTAATTCACCCCTCCACTTT
-	TRBV5-4	-	TRBJ2-2	CASNSGLTGELFF	TGTGCCAGCAACTCGGGACTTACCGGGGAGCTGTTTTTT
-	TRBV7-8	-	TRBJ2-6	CASSLLSGGNSGANVLTF	TGTGCCAGCAGCTTACTATCCGGGGGAAACTCTGGGGCCAACGTCCTGACTTTC
TRBD2	TRBV5-6	-	TRBJ2-5	CASRLAGEPQYF	TGTGCCAGCAGGTTGGCGGGGGAGCCCCAGTACTTC
-	TRBV5-1	-	TRBJ2-1	CASSLLGGGPNEQFF	TGCGCCAGCAGCTTGCTAGGGGGAGGGCCCAATGAGCAGTTCTTC
TRBD1	TRBV5-1	-	TRBJ1-2	CASSSGQGINYGYTF	TGCGCCAGCAGCAGTGGACAGGGCATTAACTATGGCTACACCTTC
TRBD2	TRBV5-1	-	TRBJ2-2	CASSPRLAGGSAGELFF	TGCGCCAGCAGCCCGCGGCTAGCGGGAGGGAGTGCCGGAGAGCTGTTTTTT